Listed here are 23 T cell receptor beta chains from one sample, sequenced in a study of blood T cell repertoires in COVID-19. Some clones are missing from TCRdb's copy, which holds only in-frame ones; the method was immunoSEQ multiplex PCR. Of about 280,000 clones in the sample, roughly 86% are singletons; the top ten hold 2% to 2.5%. The sequenced sample consisted of peripheral blood. The receptor source for this set is a woman aged 25-40 years who had recovered from COVID-19.

The chain uses TRBV15 and TRBJ1-2; a possible D gene is TRBD1 (5 bases). The germline CDR1 and CDR2 sequences are LNHNV and YYDKDF (reference sequence). V lost 1 base and J 7 bases, leaving 13 bases between the germline ends. This CDR3 comprises 14 residues. In DNA, the CDR3 is TGTGCCACCAGCAGAGGGACGGGCAGGGTTGGCTACACCTTC. Amino acids: CATSRGTGRVGYTF.

The chain is built from TRBV5-1 and TRBJ2-5, with D perhaps matching TRBD2 (5 bases). In germline, CDR1 is SGHRS, CDR2 YFSETQ. Trimming left V 7 bases short and J 5 bases short, with 21 bases between. The CDR3 consists of 15 residues. DNA of the CDR3: TGCGCCAGCTCAAATGGGGTGGGGAGCCGGGAGACCCAGTACTTC. Amino acid sequence: CASSNGVGSRETQYF.

This chain uses TRBV19 with TRBJ2-3, with a tentative D call TRBD2 (6 bases). Trimming cost V 6 bases and J 1 base, with 14 bases left between them. Germline CDR1 reads LNHDA; CDR2 reads SQIVND (reference sequence). This CDR3 has 15 residues. The CDR3 DNA reads TGTGCCAGTAGCCAGCAATGGGGGGGCACAGATACGCAGTATTTT. Translation: CASSQQWGGTDTQYF.

The V gene is TRBV29-1, the J gene TRBJ1-1; 9 bases map to TRBD1. V trimming: 6 bases; J trimming: 5 bases; junction bases outside the gene matches: 7. This CDR3 has 13 residues. Germline assignment: CDR1 SQVTM and CDR2 ANQGSEA. Here the CDR3 reads CSVQGAVGTEAFF. The CDR3 coding sequence is TGCAGCGTACAGGGGGCGGTGGGTACTGAAGCTTTCTTT.

The rearrangement uses TRBV7-2 and TRBJ1-5; 8 nucleotides line up with TRBD1. This CDR3 spans 13 amino acids. Per the germline V gene, CDR1 is SGHTA and CDR2 is FQGNSA. Losses at the gene ends were 5 bases for V and 6 bases for J; bases not matched to a gene: 3. CDR3 DNA sequence: TGTGCCAGCAGCGAGGACAGGGCTCAGCCCCAGCATTTT. It yields the protein CASSEDRAQPQHF.

V gene TRBV15 combines with J gene TRBJ2-3; 8 nucleotides agree with TRBD2. The CDR3 runs 13 residues. The J segment lost 3 bases and the V segment lost 6 bases, leaving 2 bases of the junction unmatched. Germline lookup yields CDR1 LNHNV and CDR2 YYDKDF (reference sequence). CDR3 sequence reads: CATRLAVTDTQYF. The CDR3 nucleotides read TGTGCCACCAGACTAGCGGTTACAGATACGCAGTATTTT. The full variable domain, in which reference TRBV15 and TRBJ2-3 provide the parts outside the CDR3, is DAMVIQNPRYQVTQFGKPVTLSCSQTLNHNVMYWYQQKSSQAPKLLFHYYDKDFNNEADTPDNFQSRRPNTSFCFLDIRSPGLGDTAMYLCATRLAVTDTQYFGPGTRLTVL.

Remarks on this clone: Within the sample, other DNA sequences also encode this same CDR3. The V and J genes are TRBV11-2 and TRBJ1-2; D gene uncertain. With 4 bases removed from V and 2 bases from J, the gap between germline ends came to 8 bases. The germline gives CDR1 SGHAT, CDR2 FQNNGV. This CDR3 is 13 amino acids long. The CDR3 DNA follows: TGTGCCAGCAGCTCCACGGGGAACTATGGCTACACCTTC. Its protein is CASSSTGNYGYTF.

This clone was found once. This sequence joins TRBV6-6 and TRBJ2-7; the match to TRBD2 covers 7 bases. The junction had 8 bases not matched to a gene; V was cut back by 6 bases and J by 0 bases. This CDR3 comprises 15 residues. The germline gives CDR1 MNHNY, CDR2 SVGAGI (reference sequence). CDR3 nucleotide sequence: TGTGCCAGCAGCCCCCCAACGGGGGGCTCCTACGAGCAGTACTTC. Protein product: CASSPPTGGSYEQYF.

This rearrangement joins TRBV30 to TRBJ1-4; 9 bases fit TRBD1. Germline V gives CDR1 GTSNPN, CDR2 SVGIG (reference sequence). The CDR3 is made up of 14 amino acids. J was trimmed by 8 bases and V by 4 bases; bases with no gene match: 8. CDR3 sequence reads: CAWNDRGSREKLFF. The CDR3 DNA follows: TGTGCCTGGAATGACAGGGGGTCCAGGGAAAAACTGTTTTTT.

This chain joins TRBV19 and TRBJ1-5; TRBD1 aligns across 7 bases. The CDR3 loop spans 16 amino acids. J lost 7 bases, V lost 4 bases, and 13 bases had no gene match. Germline CDR1 is LNHDA and CDR2 is SQIVND (reference sequence). The CDR3 loop is CASSTPLSTGSQPQHF. CDR3 in DNA: TGTGCCAGTAGTACCCCCCTCTCGACAGGGTCCCAGCCCCAGCATTTT.

V usage is TRBV11-3 and J usage is TRBJ2-2; D is perhaps TRBD2 (5 bases). The V gene's germline CDR1 is SGHNT and CDR2 YENEEA. This CDR3 comprises 14 residues. Trimming shortened V by 5 bases and J by 7 bases, and 14 bases separated the two germline ends. Here the CDR3 reads CASSRTFLGGELFF. The CDR3 DNA follows: TGTGCCAGCAGCCGGACTTTTTTAGGCGGGGAGCTGTTTTTT.

The chain links TRBV30 to TRBJ1-2, with 9 bases fitting TRBD1. V lost 2 bases to trimming and J lost 2 bases; unmatched junction nucleotides: 6. Looked up from germline, CDR1 is GTSNPN and CDR2 is SVGIG (reference sequence). This CDR3 comprises 15 residues. The CDR3 DNA reads TGTGCCTGGAGTCCCCTGGGACAGGGAAACTATGGCTACACCTTC. This gives the protein CAWSPLGQGNYGYTF. Complete variable domain (other parts from reference TRBV30 and TRBJ1-2): SQTIHQWPATLVQPVGSPLSLECTVEGTSNPNLYWYRQAAGRGLQLLFYSVGIGQISSEVPQNLSASRPQDRQFILSSKKLLLSDSGFYLCAWSPLGQGNYGYTFGSGTRLTVV.

As DNA, the CDR3 is TGTGCCAGCAGGGAAACAGGGTCCGATACGCAGTATTTT. This sequence encodes CASRETGSDTQYF. The chain carries TRBV2 and TRBJ2-3, with D maybe TRBD1 (6 bases). V was shortened by 6 bases and J by 6 bases, with 13 bases between the two germline ends. Germline V gives CDR1 SNHLY, CDR2 FYNNEI. The CDR3 has 13 residues.

CDR3 coding DNA: TGTGCCAGCAGCTTGGGCCAGAACAGGGGCACCGGGGAGCTGTTTTTT. It encodes CASSLGQNRGTGELFF. The chain joins TRBV7-3 to TRBJ2-2, with 7 bases lining up with TRBD1. CDR3 length equals 16 residues. Trimming cost V 3 bases and J 4 bases; bases outside gene matches: 8. CDR1 is SGHTA and CDR2 is FQGTGA in the germline V gene.

The chain couples TRBV3-1 (or the pseudogene TRBV3-2) to TRBJ1-5; perhaps TRBD1 as D (5 bases). The CDR3 spans 14 residues. V lost 0 bases and J 6 bases, leaving 9 bases between the germline ends. The germline gives CDR1 LGHDT, CDR2 YNNKEL (reference sequence). The chain's CDR3 is CASSQEGGTQPQHF. DNA of the CDR3: TGTGCCAGCAGCCAAGAGGGGGGAACTCAGCCCCAGCATTTT.

This clone was detected once. A junction end diverges from the germline sequence, so it may reflect a read error. The J gene is TRBJ2-7, the V gene TRBV27, with D maybe TRBD1 (6 bases). Germline CDR1 is MNHEY and CDR2 is SMNVEV (reference sequence). CDR3 length: 14 amino acids. CDR3 sequence (DNA): TGTGCCAGCAGGTTATTCACAGGGACCTACGAGCAGTACTTC. It is translated as CASRLFTGTYEQYF.

This chain links TRBV11-2 with TRBJ2-3, with 9 bases aligning to TRBD2. Trimming cost V 4 bases and J 0 bases; bases outside gene matches: 11. The V gene's germline CDR1 is SGHAT and CDR2 FQNNGV. This CDR3 is built from 18 residues. The DNA for the CDR3 is TGTGCCAGCAGCTCTAGCGGGGACCTTATTACTAGCACAGATACGCAGTATTTT. Amino acid sequence: CASSSSGDLITSTDTQYF. The complete variable domain, with remaining parts taken from reference TRBV11-2 and TRBJ2-3, reads EAGVAQSPRYKIIEKRQSVAFWCNPISGHATLYWYQQILGQGPKLLIQFQNNGVVDDSQLPKDRFSAERLKGVDSTLKIQPAKLEDSAVYLCASSSSGDLITSTDTQYFGPGTRLTVL.

V usage is TRBV9 and J usage is TRBJ2-2; D unresolved. Germline-derived CDR1 and CDR2 are SGDLS and YYNGEE. This CDR3 is built from 14 residues. V was shortened by 1 base and J by 0 bases, with 4 bases between the two germline ends. CDR3 nucleotide sequence: TGTGCCAGCAGCGTATCCGCGAACACCGGGGAGCTGTTTTTT. It specifies CASSVSANTGELFF. Based on the CDR3 plus reference TRBV9 and TRBJ2-2, the full variable domain is DSGVTQTPKHLITATGQRVTLRCSPRSGDLSVYWYQQSLDQGLQFLIQYYNGEERAKGNILERFSAQQFPDLHSELNLSSLELGDSALYFCASSVSANTGELFFGEGSRLTVL.

CDR3 residues: CAISNGLAGTTDTQYF. As DNA, the CDR3 is TGTGCCATCAGTAATGGACTAGCGGGGACCACAGATACGCAGTATTTT. The chain uses TRBV10-3 and TRBJ2-3, with 12 bases aligning to TRBD2. Germline V gene data show CDR1 as ENHRY and CDR2 as SYGVKD. The CDR3 consists of 16 residues. Trimming took 5 bases from V and 2 from J; bases not matched to a gene: 5.

This rearrangement joins TRBV5-1 to TRBJ1-1, with D perhaps TRBD1 (5 bases). From germline, CDR1 is SGHRS and CDR2 YFSETQ. V lost 3 bases and J lost 4, with 13 bases in between. The CDR3 has 14 amino acids. CDR3 region: CASSSSGGGTEAFF. DNA of the CDR3: TGCGCCAGCAGCTCCTCGGGGGGGGGCACTGAAGCTTTCTTT.

This clone appeared once. This CDR3 reads CASSVPPRLTSSPNTGELFF. The CDR3 nucleotides read TGTGCCAGCAGTGTACCCCCGCGGTTGACTAGTTCTCCGAACACCGGGGAGCTGTTTTTT. V usage is TRBV6-1 and J usage is TRBJ2-2; a weak D match, TRBD2 (6 bases). V lost 4 bases and J 0 bases, leaving 24 bases between the germline ends. Germline assignment: CDR1 MNHNS and CDR2 SASEGT. The CDR3 runs 20 residues.

This sequence joins TRBV28 and TRBJ1-1; TRBD1 aligns across 10 bases. The CDR3 length is 14 residues. Germline values: CDR1 MDHEN, CDR2 SYDVKM. Trimming cost V 7 bases and J 3 bases; bases outside gene matches: 5. The CDR3 region is CASIRQGAYTEAFF. In DNA form, the CDR3 reads TGTGCCAGCATTAGACAGGGGGCCTACACTGAAGCTTTCTTT. The full variable domain, rest sourced from reference TRBV28 and TRBJ1-1, is DVKVTQSSRYLVKRTGEKVFLECVQDMDHENMFWYRQDPGLGLRLIYFSYDVKMKEKGDIPEGYSVSREKKERFSLILESASTNQTSMYLCASIRQGAYTEAFFGQGTRLTVV.

The chain employs TRBV29-1 and TRBJ1-4; D remains unclear. V was trimmed by 6 bases and J by 3 bases, leaving 5 bases between them. The length of the CDR3 is 11 residues. Looked up from germline, CDR1 is SQVTM and CDR2 is ANQGSEA. Here the CDR3 reads CSVFSNEKLFF. The CDR3 DNA reads TGCAGCGTATTCTCTAATGAAAAACTGTTTTTT.